This T cell receptor beta chain was captured by sequencing in a study of blood T cell repertoires in COVID-19. On the study more broadly: Sources were T cells, B-cell-depleted T cells, or PBMCs; the material itself was cDNA or gDNA.

It was during active infection that Seattle patients were enrolled and then longitudinally followed. Authors' data handling: Estimated nucleated cell counts came from reference gene primer amplification. TCRdb's copy holds only in-frame clones and misses some; the assay was immunoSEQ multiplex PCR. That table gives V, J and clone size, and the DNA gave D and trimming. The sample shows 150,000 to 200,000 clones, around 85% of them seen only once. This clone was recorded once. The source material was peripheral blood. The receptor's source is a woman in her sixties or seventies with COVID-19, enrolled during active disease.

Here the CDR3 reads CSVGLGQGNTEAFF. DNA of the CDR3: TGCAGCGTTGGACTGGGACAGGGCAACACTGAAGCTTTCTTT. The V gene is TRBV29-1, the J gene TRBJ1-1; 9 nucleotides align to TRBD1. V gave up 4 bases and J gave up 2 bases; unmatched junction bases: 5. This CDR3 contains 14 residues. Per the germline V gene, CDR1 is SQVTM and CDR2 is ANQGSEA.